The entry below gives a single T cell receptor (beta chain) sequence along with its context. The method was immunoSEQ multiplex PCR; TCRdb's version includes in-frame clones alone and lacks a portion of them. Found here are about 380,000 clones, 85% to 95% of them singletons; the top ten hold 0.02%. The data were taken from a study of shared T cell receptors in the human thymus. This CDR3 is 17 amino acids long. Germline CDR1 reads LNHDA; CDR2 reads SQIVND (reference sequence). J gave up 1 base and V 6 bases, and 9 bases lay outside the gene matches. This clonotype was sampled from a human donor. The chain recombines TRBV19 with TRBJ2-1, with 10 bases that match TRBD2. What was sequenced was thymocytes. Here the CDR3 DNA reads TGTGCCAGTAGCTGGAGCGGGAGGGCCGGGTCCTACAATGAGCAGTTCTTC. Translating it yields CASSWSGRAGSYNEQFF.